One and the same sample provided the 30 T cell receptor beta chains below, sequenced in a study of identifying expanded T cells in peripheral blood. Generated by immunoSEQ multiplex PCR, the TCRdb table keeps only in-frame clones and is missing some. The table lists some 130,000 clones, about 88% of them singletons. Sample: blood. These receptors were obtained from a person aged 18-69 years in good health.

This clone was detected only once. The V call is TRBV18, the J call TRBJ2-7, with 7 bases identical to TRBD1. V gave up 3 bases and J gave up 2 bases; unmatched junction bases: 7. CDR1 KGHSH and CDR2 LQKENI come from the germline V gene. This CDR3 is built from 15 residues. CDR3 nucleotide sequence: TGTGCCAGCTCACCGGGGACAGTAGGAACCTACGAGCAGTACTTC. It translates to CASSPGTVGTYEQYF. The full variable domain, rest sourced from reference TRBV18 and TRBJ2-7, is NAGVMQNPRHLVRRRGQEARLRCSPMKGHSHVYWYRQLPEEGLKFMVYLQKENIIDESGMPKERFSAEFPKEGPSILRIQQVVRGDSAAYFCASSPGTVGTYEQYFGPGTRLTVT.

The V gene is TRBV7-2, the J gene TRBJ1-2; D is undetermined. Germline CDR1 is SGHTA and CDR2 is FQGNSA. The ends were cut back, 5 bases at V and 6 bases at J, with 13 bases in the middle. This CDR3 has 13 residues. CDR3 amino acids: CASSGPRDHGYTF. CDR3 coding DNA: TGTGCCAGCAGCGGCCCTCGTGATCATGGCTACACCTTC.

Comments on this clone: Other DNA sequences in this sample translate to the same CDR3. This sequence joins TRBV2 and TRBJ2-5, with D possibly matching TRBD2 (5 bases). Trimming shortened V by 4 bases and J by 4 bases, and 7 bases separated the two germline ends. CDR1 and CDR2 (germline): SNHLY, FYNNEI. CDR3 length: 12 residues. The CDR3 DNA sequence: TGTGCCAGCAGTGTAGGGAGAGAGACCCAGTACTTC. This codes for CASSVGRETQYF.

This clone has just one count. The chain uses TRBV28 and TRBJ1-5, with D perhaps matching TRBD1 (5 bases). The germline V gene encodes CDR1 MDHEN and CDR2 SYDVKM. CDR3 length: 15 residues. The V end was cut by 3 bases, the J end by 2 bases, with 11 bases between. Here the CDR3 DNA reads TGTGCCAGCAGTTTGCCCCAGGGAGGCAATCAGCCCCAGCATTTT. Its protein is CASSLPQGGNQPQHF. Complete variable domain (other parts from reference TRBV28 and TRBJ1-5): DVKVTQSSRYLVKRTGEKVFLECVQDMDHENMFWYRQDPGLGLRLIYFSYDVKMKEKGDIPEGYSVSREKKERFSLILESASTNQTSMYLCASSLPQGGNQPQHFGDGTRLSIL.

This clone was picked up a small number of times. The sample carries other DNA sequences with the same CDR3. The chain is built from TRBV7-9 and TRBJ2-5, with no clear D. The CDR3 spans 12 residues. Germline CDR1 and CDR2: SEHNR and FQNEAQ (reference sequence). Trimming stripped 6 bases from V and 4 bases from J, with 9 bases between. The CDR3 DNA is TGTGCCAGCAGTCTAGTGTCAGAGACCCAGTACTTC. Translating it yields CASSLVSETQYF. Based on the CDR3 plus reference TRBV7-9 and TRBJ2-5, the full variable domain is DTGVSQNPRHKITKRGQNVTFRCDPISEHNRLYWYRQTLGQGPEFLTYFQNEAQLEKSRLLSDRFSAERPKGSFSTLEIQRTEQGDSAMYLCASSLVSETQYFGPGTRLLVL.

The chain has TRBV21-1 and TRBJ2-4; TRBD1 is the table's D call, not checked against the DNA. TRBV21-1 has pseudogene status. The CDR3 runs 18 residues. CDR3 nucleotide sequence: TGTGCCAGCAGCAAAGCGCTTTTGTCAGACAGGGGATTGAACATTCAGTACTTC. It encodes CASSKALLSDRGLNIQYF.

This chain joins TRBV2 and TRBJ2-2; TRBD2 matches 9 bases. With 8 bases clipped from V and 4 bases from J, the junction kept 5 bases outside the gene matches. The CDR3 has 14 amino acids. CDR1 is SNHLY and CDR2 is FYNNEI in the germline V gene. Here the CDR3 reads CASRRGGTTGELFF. CDR3 nucleotide sequence: TGTGCCAGCCGGCGGGGGGGTACCACCGGGGAGCTGTTTTTT.

This clone was observed a single time. The chain has TRBV4-3 and TRBJ1-2; 7 nucleotides align to TRBD1. Germline V gene data show CDR1 as LGHNA and CDR2 as YSLEER. This CDR3 comprises 15 residues. Trimming removed 1 base from V and 7 bases from J; junction bases left unmatched: 9. The CDR3 DNA follows: TGCGCCAGCAGCCAAGGCGGAGGGACAGTCGGTGGCTACACCTTC. Residues: CASSQGGGTVGGYTF.

The rearrangement links TRBV7-9 to TRBJ1-2, with TRBD1 matching over 9 bases. Germline V gene data show CDR1 as SEHNR and CDR2 as FQNEAQ (reference sequence). J was trimmed by 5 bases and V by 5 bases; bases with no gene match: 9. This CDR3 spans 15 amino acids. DNA of the CDR3: TGTGCCAGCAGCCCCAGACAGGGGGTAGGATATGGCTACACCTTC. Translation: CASSPRQGVGYGYTF. Supplemented by reference TRBV7-9 and TRBJ1-2, the full variable domain reads DTGVSQNPRHKITKRGQNVTFRCDPISEHNRLYWYRQTLGQGPEFLTYFQNEAQLEKSRLLSDRFSAERPKGSFSTLEIQRTEQGDSAMYLCASSPRQGVGYGYTFGSGTRLTVV.

This clone was seen a handful of times. The V call is TRBV19, the J call TRBJ1-5, with D maybe TRBD1 (6 bases). CDR3 length: 12 amino acids. Between the trimmed V and J ends, which lost 6 bases and 5 bases, there was a span of 8 bases. Germline assignment: CDR1 LNHDA and CDR2 SQIVND (reference sequence). CDR3 amino acids: CASRQGYQPQHF. The CDR3 nucleotides are TGTGCCAGTAGACAGGGTTATCAGCCCCAGCATTTT.

CDR3 bases: TGTGCCAGCAGCTGGGCGGACCGTTTCTCTGGAAACACCATATATTTT. Translating gives CASSWADRFSGNTIYF. The chain has TRBV7-9 and TRBJ1-3; unclear D gene. Per the germline V gene, CDR1 is SEHNR and CDR2 is FQNEAQ (reference sequence). The length of the CDR3 is 16 residues. V lost 4 bases to trimming and J lost 0 bases, with 13 bases between them.

V is TRBV28 and J is TRBJ2-3; no firm D call. The germline CDR1 and CDR2 sequences are MDHEN and SYDVKM. The CDR3 spans 15 residues. V was pared by 3 bases and J by 0 bases, with 10 bases between. DNA of the CDR3: TGTGCCAGCAGTTTTCTCCCGGTTAGCACAGATACGCAGTATTTT. This sequence encodes CASSFLPVSTDTQYF.

The chain is built from TRBV19 and TRBJ2-5, with D hard to call. This CDR3 region has 11 residues. The germline V gene encodes CDR1 LNHDA and CDR2 SQIVND (reference sequence). Trimming stripped 3 bases from V and 5 bases from J, with 4 bases between. This CDR3 reads CASSIRETQYF. As DNA, the CDR3 is TGTGCCAGTAGTATCAGGGAGACCCAGTACTTC. The entire variable domain, with the rest obtained from reference TRBV19 and TRBJ2-5, is as follows: DGGITQSPKYLFRKEGQNVTLSCEQNLNHDAMYWYRQDPGQGLRLIYYSQIVNDFQKGDIAEGYSVSREKKESFPLTVTSAQKNPTAFYLCASSIRETQYFGPGTRLLVL.

The gene calls are TRBV6-1 and TRBJ1-5; maybe TRBD1 (6 bases). The V gene's germline CDR1 is MNHNS and CDR2 SASEGT. Deletions cut 7 bases from V and 7 bases from J, with 11 bases between. The CDR3 contains 12 residues. CDR3 bases: TGTGCCAGCAATTGGGGGCCCCAGCCCCAGCATTTT. Its protein product is CASNWGPQPQHF.

The chain recombines TRBV7-9 with TRBJ1-3; D remains unclear. V gave up 5 bases and J gave up 0 bases, with 11 bases separating them. Germline loops: CDR1 SEHNR, CDR2 FQNEAQ (reference sequence). The CDR3 sequence is 15 residues long. The CDR3 loop reads CASSLDGFSGNTIYF. The DNA of the CDR3 is TGTGCCAGCAGCCTCGACGGATTCTCTGGAAACACCATATATTTT.

The rearrangement links TRBV7-9 to TRBJ2-6; D is unresolved. Trimming pared 5 bases from V and 1 base from J, leaving 9 bases between. The germline V gene has CDR1 SEHNR and CDR2 FQNEAQ (reference sequence). This CDR3 region has 15 residues. For the CDR3, the DNA is TGTGCCAGCAGCCGGGTAGCTTCTGGGGCCAACGTCCTGACTTTC. It specifies CASSRVASGANVLTF.

The chain carries TRBV30 and TRBJ2-3, with 8 bases fitting TRBD2. The junction had 5 bases not matched to a gene; V was cut back by 5 bases and J by 1 base. Germline values: CDR1 GTSNPN, CDR2 SVGIG (reference sequence). The CDR3 is 14 amino acids. This CDR3 reads CAWSLLAGTDTQYF. The CDR3 region has the DNA TGTGCCTGGTCATTACTAGCGGGCACAGATACGCAGTATTTT. The complete variable domain, with remaining parts taken from reference TRBV30 and TRBJ2-3, reads SQTIHQWPATLVQPVGSPLSLECTVEGTSNPNLYWYRQAAGRGLQLLFYSVGIGQISSEVPQNLSASRPQDRQFILSSKKLLLSDSGFYLCAWSLLAGTDTQYFGPGTRLTVL.

The CDR3 protein is CASWDRTGLADTQYF. As DNA, the CDR3 is TGTGCCAGCTGGGACCGTACAGGGCTGGCAGATACGCAGTATTTT. This rearrangement joins TRBV27 to TRBJ2-3, with a tentative D call TRBD1 (6 bases). Germline values: CDR1 MNHEY, CDR2 SMNVEV (reference sequence). CDR3 size: 15 residues. The V end was cut by 8 bases, the J end by 4 bases, with 19 bases between.

This chain links TRBV5-4 with TRBJ2-5; possibly TRBD1 or TRBD2 for D (6 bases each). The length of the CDR3 is 14 residues. Germline CDR1 SGHNT, CDR2 YYREEE (reference sequence). V was trimmed by 2 bases and J by 2 bases, leaving 10 bases between them. The CDR3 spells CASSFPGAQETQYF. In DNA form, the CDR3 reads TGTGCCAGCAGCTTTCCGGGGGCTCAAGAGACCCAGTACTTC.

CDR3: CASSYSHMDGYEQYF. In DNA, the CDR3 is TGTGCCAGCAGTTACTCACACATGGACGGCTACGAGCAGTACTTC. The V and J genes are TRBV6-5 and TRBJ2-7; D remains ambiguous. From germline, CDR1 is MNHEY and CDR2 SVGAGI. V lost 0 bases to trimming and J lost 3 bases, with 12 bases between them. The CDR3 is 15 amino acids.

The CDR3 DNA reads as TGTGCCAGCAGCAAAGGGGCTAGCGGCACAGATACGCAGTATTTT. Amino acids: CASSKGASGTDTQYF. The gene calls are TRBV21-1 and TRBJ2-3; TRBD2, the D gene given by the table, was not confirmed from the DNA. TRBV21-1 is tagged as a pseudogene. The CDR3 covers 15 residues.

As DNA, the CDR3 is TGTGCCTGGAGTGTACCCCCGGTCCGGGAGCAGTTCTTC. Translating gives CAWSVPPVREQFF. The chain uses TRBV30 and TRBJ2-1; D unclear. Germline CDR1 is GTSNPN and CDR2 is SVGIG (reference sequence). The CDR3 is made up of 13 amino acids. V lost 0 bases and J lost 10, with 13 bases in between.

The chain joins TRBV6-1 to TRBJ1-2, with 7 bases that match TRBD1. The CDR3 runs to 15 residues. The germline V gene has CDR1 MNHNS and CDR2 SASEGT. V was pared by 6 bases and J by 4 bases, with 11 bases of the junction left unmatched. The CDR3 nucleotides read TGTGCCAGCAGACTTACTGACAGGGACCCCTATGGCTACACCTTC. Its translation: CASRLTDRDPYGYTF.

This clone was recorded only once. Its ends do not fully match the called genes, so a read error is possible. The chain combines TRBV7-3 with TRBJ1-1, with 10 bases that match TRBD1. The CDR3 extends over 15 amino acids. The germline V gene encodes CDR1 SGHTA and CDR2 FQGTGA. The CDR3 DNA is TGTGCCAGCAGCCTAACGGGACAGGGGACCACTGAAGCTTTCTTT. Protein: CASSLTGQGTTEAFF.

The chain employs TRBV6-1 and TRBJ2-3; D uncertain. The germline V gene encodes CDR1 MNHNS and CDR2 SASEGT. Trimming took off 0 bases at V and 1 base at J, with 5 bases between the two ends. CDR3 length: 14 residues. The CDR3 is CASSEAHRTDTQYF. CDR3 in DNA: TGTGCCAGCAGTGAAGCCCATCGCACAGATACGCAGTATTTT.

V gene TRBV4-2 combines with J gene TRBJ2-7; D may match TRBD1 or TRBD2 (5 bases each). The CDR3 has 13 residues. Deletions cut 1 base from V and 7 bases from J, with 11 bases between. Germline CDR1 LGHNA, CDR2 YNFKEQ. The CDR3 DNA sequence: TGTGCCAGCAGCCAAGGGGGGAAGGGTGAGCAGTACTTC. This codes for CASSQGGKGEQYF.

This chain links TRBV6-1 with TRBJ1-4, with no clear D. V dropped 0 bases and J dropped 6 bases, with 11 bases sitting between them. The CDR3 is 15 amino acids. In germline, CDR1 is MNHNS, CDR2 SASEGT. Written as DNA, the CDR3 is TGTGCCAGCAGTGAAGCGTATGGGGTTGATGAAAAACTGTTTTTT. It yields the protein CASSEAYGVDEKLFF.

This chain joins TRBV6-1 and TRBJ2-7; 10 bases line up with TRBD1. Looked up from germline, CDR1 is MNHNS and CDR2 is SASEGT. The CDR3 sequence is 15 residues long. The junction had 10 bases not matched to a gene; V was cut back by 7 bases and J by 4 bases. CDR3 nucleotides: TGTGCCAGCACCCTAAGGGGGACAGGGGTGTACGAGCAGTACTTC. It encodes CASTLRGTGVYEQYF.

This clone was detected only once. The chain is built from TRBV19 and TRBJ2-7; 7 bases fit TRBD2. Unmatched junction bases numbered 9, after V lost 3 bases and J lost 7 bases. Germline CDR1 is LNHDA and CDR2 is SQIVND (reference sequence). This CDR3 spans 14 amino acids. CDR3 amino acids: CASSMDNYGGEQYF. The DNA of the CDR3 is TGTGCCAGTAGTATGGACAACTACGGGGGGGAGCAGTACTTC.

The chain is built from TRBV18 and TRBJ2-7, with 8 bases fitting TRBD1. With 5 bases clipped from V and 5 bases from J, the junction kept 8 bases outside the gene matches. Per germline, CDR1 KGHSH and CDR2 LQKENI. CDR3 size: 14 residues. The CDR3 reads CASSSIDRGDEQYF. DNA of the CDR3: TGTGCCAGCTCATCTATAGACAGGGGAGACGAGCAGTACTTC.